This paragraph reports one T cell receptor beta chain. The sample belongs to a study of blood T cell repertoires in COVID-19. About the research overall: Collection of acute and convalescent COVID-19 samples took place in the United States, Italy and Spain. Sample material is recorded as cDNA or gDNA derived from T cells, B-cell-depleted T cells, or PBMCs.

The CDR3 covers 18 residues. V lost 1 base, J lost 6 bases, and 14 bases stayed unmatched. Germline loops: CDR1 SGHTA, CDR2 FQGNSA. Original processing notes: For nucleated cells, counts were estimated from reference gene primer amplification. This table comes from immunoSEQ multiplex PCR, and its TCRdb copy is limited to in-frame clones, with some not included. The V and J calls and clone size were taken over from that table, and D and trimming were inferred from the DNA. The repertoire includes roughly 200,000 clones, around 83% of them detected once, and around 7.9% sits in the top ten. Sequenced material: peripheral blood. The TCR comes from a man aged 40-49 years with active or convalescent COVID-19. The chain links TRBV7-2 to TRBJ2-4, with 8 nucleotides matching TRBD2. The CDR3 protein is CASSLGSPAGGPRNIQYF. The CDR3 nucleotides are TGTGCCAGCAGCTTAGGGTCCCCGGCGGGGGGCCCAAGAAACATTCAGTACTTC.